A selection of T cell receptor beta chains follows, all from one sample in a study of post-analysis software for immune sequencing data. MiXCR, run by TCRdb on the PCR reads, gives a single entry per CDR3 protein. The repertoire consists of 750,000 to 900,000 distinct CDR3 sequences, with roughly 50% occurring once and the leading ten covering roughly 5.2%. The sequencing sample was made of blood. The receptors originated from a girl between 10 and 17 years old with multiple sclerosis. The CDR3 runs from the conserved cysteine through the conserved F or W. Each record gives: J gene, V gene, clone size, D gene, CDR3 length, CDR3 protein, CDR3 DNA. The D gene is left open where the match is weak. Size tells how often a clone was seen (once, few, many) or the class of an expanded clone, and some rows leave it out.

TRBJ1-2 | TRBV19 | NA | TRBD1 | 13 | CASNHRGSLGYTF | TGTGCCAGTAACCACAGGGGATCCCTTGGCTACACCTTC
TRBJ2-7 | TRBV4-3 | few | NA | 14 | CASRKTSSSYEQYF | TGCGCCAGCAGGAAGACTTCGAGCTCCTACGAGCAGTACTTC
TRBJ2-1 | TRBV4-3 | few | NA | 16 | CASSQVGAVGADEQFF | TGCGCCAGCAGCCAAGTGGGCGCGGTGGGCGCGGATGAGCAGTTCTTC
TRBJ2-1 | TRBV3-1 | NA | NA | 17 | CASSQFRRGKMLNEQFF | TGTGCCAGCAGCCAATTTCGTAGGGGTAAGATGCTCAATGAGCAGTTCTTC
TRBJ1-2 | TRBV7-9 | many | NA | 14 | CASSLGGLNYGYTF | TGTGCCAGCAGCTTGGGCGGACTGAACTATGGCTACACCTTC
TRBJ2-5 | TRBV10-2 | NA | NA | 13 | CASMRLVGETQYF | TGCGCTAGCATGCGACTAGTCGGGGAGACCCAGTACTTC
TRBJ2-1 | TRBV7-9 | NA | TRBD2 | 16 | CASRPGTSGRNTEQFF | TGTGCCAGCAGGCCCGGGACTAGCGGGAGAAATACTGAGCAGTTCTTC
TRBJ2-7 | TRBV5-1 | few | NA | 16 | CASASSGGSSHYEQYF | TGCGCCAGCGCCTCCTCCGGGGGTTCGAGTCACTACGAGCAGTACTTC
TRBJ1-2 | TRBV27 | few | NA | 13 | CASSFSAGNGYTF | TGTGCCAGCAGTTTCTCGGCAGGGAATGGCTACACCTTC
TRBJ2-3 | TRBV12-3/TRBV12-4 | NA | NA | 13 | CASSQDRVDTQYF | TGTGCCAGCAGCCAAGACCGGGTAGATACGCAGTATTTT
TRBJ1-5 | TRBV7-2 | NA | NA | 14 | CASSLEGGFQPQHF | TGTGCCAGCAGCTTAGAGGGGGGATTCCAGCCCCAGCATTTT
TRBJ2-1 | TRBV5-5 | few | NA | 17 | CASSLEGPRGGSNEQFF | TGTGCCAGCAGCTTGGAGGGCCCCAGGGGTGGTTCCAATGAGCAGTTCTTC
TRBJ1-2 | TRBV29-1 | NA | TRBD1 | 16 | CSVERGMTQGAEGYTF | TGCAGCGTTGAAAGGGGGATGACACAGGGGGCAGAGGGCTACACCTTC
TRBJ1-2 | TRBV10-3 | NA | NA | 13 | CATLDAADYGYTF | TGTGCCACCCTCGACGCGGCCGACTATGGCTACACCTTC
TRBJ2-7 | TRBV20-1 | once | TRBD2 | 15 | CSARDGASGRREQYF | TGCAGTGCTAGAGACGGGGCTAGCGGGAGACGGGAGCAGTACTTC
TRBJ1-1 | TRBV29-1 | NA | NA | 14 | CSAARGGTNTEAFF | TGCAGCGCCGCAAGGGGGGGGACGAACACTGAAGCTTTCTTT
TRBJ2-7 | TRBV4-3 | NA | NA | 15 | CASSQDYRQSYEQYF | TGCGCCAGCAGCCAAGATTATCGGCAGTCCTACGAGCAGTACTTC
TRBJ2-5 | TRBV10-3 | NA | TRBD1 | 14 | CAISPGTGEETQYF | TGTGCCATCAGTCCCGGGACAGGAGAAGAGACCCAGTACTTC
TRBJ2-7 | TRBV20-1 | few | NA | 15 | CSARGDKGPGYEQYF | TGCAGTGCTAGGGGCGACAAAGGGCCAGGGTACGAGCAGTACTTC
TRBJ1-6 | TRBV7-2 | few | NA | 16 | CASSLLDGRYNSPLHF | TGTGCCAGCAGCTTATTGGACGGACGCTATAATTCACCCCTCCACTTT
TRBJ2-7 | TRBV4-1 | NA | TRBD2 | 16 | CASSQERREAAYEQYF | TGCGCCAGCAGCCAAGAACGGCGGGAGGCGGCCTACGAGCAGTACTTC
TRBJ1-2 | TRBV28 | NA | NA | 12 | CASSPEDSGYTF | TGTGCCAGCAGTCCCGAGGATAGCGGCTACACCTTC
TRBJ2-7 | TRBV11-1 | NA | TRBD1 | 14 | CASSLWTGDYEQYF | TGTGCCAGCAGCTTATGGACAGGGGACTACGAGCAGTACTTC
TRBJ2-1 | TRBV6-2/TRBV6-3 | NA | TRBD1 | 17 | CASSPTGALSSYNEQFF | TGTGCCAGCAGCCCGACAGGGGCGCTGAGCTCCTACAATGAGCAGTTCTTC
TRBJ2-3 | TRBV20-1 | NA | NA | 15 | CSADPGLSGRDTQYF | TGCAGTGCCGACCCGGGACTCTCTGGAAGGGATACGCAGTATTTT
TRBJ2-1 | TRBV5-1 | few | TRBD2 | 15 | CASSLGTSGHNEQFF | TGCGCCAGCAGCTTGGGGACTAGCGGGCACAATGAGCAGTTCTTC
TRBJ2-1 | TRBV6-5 | NA | TRBD1 | 16 | CASSYLRQGRVNEQFF | TGTGCCAGCAGTTACCTCCGACAGGGAAGGGTAAATGAGCAGTTCTTC
TRBJ2-1 | TRBV12-3/TRBV12-4 | NA | NA | 14 | CASRGAKGYNEQFF | TGTGCCAGCAGAGGGGCTAAGGGGTACAATGAGCAGTTCTTC
TRBJ1-4 | TRBV27 | NA | NA | 16 | CASSLSGAVVNEKLFF | TGTGCCAGCAGTTTATCCGGGGCGGTAGTAAATGAAAAACTGTTTTTT
TRBJ2-7 | TRBV10-3 | NA | TRBD2 | 13 | CAISQREGDEQYF | TGTGCCATCTCCCAGCGGGAGGGGGACGAGCAGTACTTC
TRBJ2-7 | TRBV6-5 | NA | NA | 13 | CASRFPGTHEQYF | TGTGCCAGCAGGTTTCCCGGGACCCACGAGCAGTACTTC
TRBJ1-2 | TRBV5-5 | once | NA | 12 | CASSLGTSSYTF | TGTGCCAGCAGCCTCGGGACCTCCAGCTACACCTTC
TRBJ2-1 | TRBV24-1 | NA | TRBD1 | 13 | CATRDRVDNEQFF | TGTGCCACCAGGGACAGGGTGGACAATGAGCAGTTCTTC
TRBJ2-2 | TRBV12-3/TRBV12-4 | NA | NA | 13 | CASSLRRNGELFF | TGTGCCAGCAGTTTAAGGCGAAACGGGGAGCTGTTTTTT
TRBJ2-3 | TRBV4-2 | NA | NA | 15 | CASSPGQPSTDTQYF | TGTGCCAGCAGCCCCGGACAGCCTAGCACAGATACGCAGTATTTT
TRBJ2-4 | TRBV5-1 | NA | TRBD1 | 16 | CASSMNMGRGHEEQYF | TGCGCCAGCAGCATGAACATGGGCAGGGGGCATGAGGAGCAGTACTTC
TRBJ2-5 | TRBV29-1 | NA | TRBD1 | 15 | CSVEEQQGDQETQYF | TGCAGCGTTGAAGAGCAACAGGGGGACCAAGAGACCCAGTACTTC
TRBJ2-7 | TRBV20-1 | many | TRBD1 | 14 | CSAREGQGLYEQYF | TGCAGTGCTAGAGAAGGACAGGGTCTCTACGAGCAGTACTTC
TRBJ2-3 | TRBV11-2 | NA | NA | 17 | CASNNRGLLSLTDTQYF | TGTGCCAGCAACAACCGGGGACTTCTATCTCTCACAGATACGCAGTATTTT
TRBJ1-1 | TRBV28 | few | NA | 13 | CASRAGGRTEAFF | TGTGCCAGCAGAGCCGGGGGCCGCACTGAAGCTTTCTTT
TRBJ1-2 | TRBV7-2 | few | NA | 12 | CASSSTSGGYTF | TGTGCCAGCAGCTCAACCAGTGGGGGCTACACCTTC
TRBJ2-7 | TRBV7-9 | NA | NA | 15 | CASSFPIQFHNEQYF | TGTGCCAGCAGCTTTCCCATCCAATTCCACAACGAGCAGTACTTC
TRBJ1-1 | TRBV7-9 | few | NA | 11 | CASGYGGEAFF | TGTGCCAGCGGGTACGGGGGTGAAGCTTTCTTT
TRBJ2-1 | TRBV7-8 | NA | NA | 15 | CASSLGPIASNEQFF | TGTGCCAGCAGCTTAGGCCCTATAGCTTCCAATGAGCAGTTCTTC
TRBJ2-7 | TRBV6-1 | few | NA | 12 | CATLDSHDEQYF | TGTGCCACCCTGGACAGTCACGACGAGCAGTACTTC
TRBJ2-7 | TRBV20-1 | NA | TRBD2 | 15 | CSAGQGGRSSYEQYF | TGCAGTGCTGGTCAGGGCGGGAGGAGCTCCTACGAGCAGTACTTC
TRBJ1-1 | TRBV7-2 | NA | NA | 16 | CASSLEDLGKNTEAFF | TGTGCCAGCAGCTTAGAGGATCTAGGGAAGAACACTGAAGCTTTCTTT
TRBJ2-7 | TRBV27 | NA | NA | 14 | CASSLSGSNYEQYF | TGTGCCAGCAGTTTATCGGGGTCCAACTACGAGCAGTACTTC
TRBJ2-3 | TRBV7-2 | NA | NA | 15 | CASSFMREGVDTRYF | TGTGCCAGCAGCTTTATGCGGGAAGGGGTAGATACGCGGTATTTT
TRBJ1-4 | TRBV14 | NA | NA | 12 | CASSQVDQNLFF | TGTGCCAGCAGCCAAGTGGATCAAAACCTGTTTTTT
TRBJ2-3 | TRBV10-2 | once | TRBD1 | 14 | CASRGTGRTDTQYF | TGCGCCAGCAGGGGGACAGGGCGCACAGATACGCAGTATTTT
TRBJ2-1 | TRBV7-3 | few | TRBD2 | 16 | CASSFTSGSPTNEQFF | TGTGCCAGCAGCTTTACTAGCGGGAGCCCGACTAATGAGCAGTTCTTC